The next 22 T cell receptor beta chains were all read from a single sample in a study of metastatic and nonmetastatic thyroid tumors. Using MiXCR, TCRdb reanalyzed the PCR reads. Among some 30,000 clones, 30% were seen once, and the ten largest hold more than 25%. Every patient was untreated before thyroid surgery. Sequencing was performed on blood. All receptors come from a female donor with papillary thyroid cancer or a benign thyroid nodule (not recorded which). Some clones in this sample may be carry-over from other donors' samples.

The sample holds many counts of this clone. The rearrangement joins TRBV28 to TRBJ2-3; maybe TRBD2 (5 bases). The CDR3 is 15 amino acids. The V and J ends lost 7 bases and 0 bases respectively, with 14 bases between them. Germline lookup yields CDR1 MDHEN and CDR2 SYDVKM. The CDR3 loop is CASTSDGGSTDTQYF. In nucleotides, the CDR3 is TGTGCCAGCACCTCGGATGGAGGTAGCACAGATACGCAGTATTTT. Supplemented by reference TRBV28 and TRBJ2-3, the full variable domain reads DVKVTQSSRYLVKRTGEKVFLECVQDMDHENMFWYRQDPGLGLRLIYFSYDVKMKEKGDIPEGYSVSREKKERFSLILESASTNQTSMYLCASTSDGGSTDTQYFGPGTRLTVL.

Many counts were recorded for this clone. The chain combines TRBV18 with TRBJ1-3; possible D gene TRBD1, 6 bases. The V gene lost 3 bases and the J gene lost 1 base, with 16 bases spanning the gap. Germline CDR1 and CDR2: KGHSH and LQKENI. The CDR3 spans 17 residues. The chain's CDR3 is CASSPLPTGPSGNTIYF. The CDR3 coding sequence is TGTGCCAGCTCACCCCTTCCGACAGGCCCTTCTGGAAACACCATATATTTT. The whole variable domain, filled in from reference TRBV18 and TRBJ1-3, reads NAGVMQNPRHLVRRRGQEARLRCSPMKGHSHVYWYRQLPEEGLKFMVYLQKENIIDESGMPKERFSAEFPKEGPSILRIQQVVRGDSAAYFCASSPLPTGPSGNTIYFGEGSWLTVV.

In this sample, this clone turned up many times. This sequence joins TRBV2 and TRBJ1-6; D is perhaps TRBD1 (5 bases). CDR1 SNHLY and CDR2 FYNNEI come from the germline V gene. The V end lost 6 bases, the J end lost 7 bases, and 13 bases lay between the germline ends. The CDR3 sequence is 14 residues long. CDR3 sequence: CASSRDGRNSPLHF. Here the CDR3 DNA reads TGTGCCAGCAGCCGGGACGGCAGGAATTCACCCCTCCACTTT.

Ten or more counts support this clone. This may stem from a read error, because a much larger clone lies one nucleotide away. This rearrangement joins TRBV11-2 to TRBJ2-1; D not certain. V dropped 8 bases and J dropped 4 bases, with 24 bases sitting between them. The CDR3 contains 17 residues. Germline loops: CDR1 SGHAT, CDR2 FQNNGV. CDR3 bases: TGTGCCAGCGGCTCTCCTTATTCTAGGCGGATATACAATGAGCAGTTCTTC. Protein product: CASGSPYSRRIYNEQFF. The variable domain in full, completed from reference TRBV11-2 and TRBJ2-1, reads EAGVAQSPRYKIIEKRQSVAFWCNPISGHATLYWYQQILGQGPKLLIQFQNNGVVDDSQLPKDRFSAERLKGVDSTLKIQPAKLEDSAVYLCASGSPYSRRIYNEQFFGPGTRLTVL.

Details on this clone: With a much larger clone just one base away, this may be a read error. The chain recombines TRBV5-4 with TRBJ2-1; TRBD1 agrees at 8 bases. The CDR3 runs 13 residues. Germline CDR1 SGHNT, CDR2 YYREEE (reference sequence). The junction had 5 bases not matched to a gene; V was cut back by 6 bases and J by 6 bases. CDR3 residues: CASTTDRVNEQFF. The CDR3 DNA is TGTGCCAGCACTACGGACAGGGTCAATGAGCAGTTCTTC. The whole variable domain, remainder taken from reference TRBV5-4 and TRBJ2-1, is ETGVTQSPTHLIKTRGQQVTLRCSSQSGHNTVSWYQQALGQGPQFIFQYYREEENGRGNFPPRFSGLQFPNYSSELNVNALELDDSALYLCASTTDRVNEQFFGPGTRLTVL.

In nucleotides, the CDR3 is TGCGCCAGCAGCTTGTGGACAACAGGTGACGAGCAGTACTTC. Protein sequence: CASSLWTTGDEQYF. The rearrangement links TRBV5-1 to TRBJ2-7; D is perhaps TRBD1 (5 bases). CDR1 and CDR2 (germline): SGHRS, YFSETQ. The V and J ends lost 1 base and 5 bases respectively, with 13 bases between them. This CDR3 has 14 residues.

In this sample, this clone turned up many times. This chain uses TRBV10-2 with TRBJ2-1, with TRBD2 identical over 8 bases. Germline CDR1 reads WSHSY; CDR2 reads SAAADI. CDR3 size: 16 residues. V lost 0 bases and J lost 7; bases outside the gene matches: 8. The CDR3 here is CASSESHSGKGNEQFF. The CDR3 DNA sequence: TGCGCCAGCAGTGAGTCCCATAGCGGGAAGGGAAATGAGCAGTTCTTC.

Many counts were recorded for this clone. The chain couples TRBV6-1 to TRBJ2-7; 7 bases are a match to TRBD2. V lost 1 base to trimming and J lost 4 bases; unmatched junction nucleotides: 7. CDR1 is MNHNS, CDR2 SASEGT, per germline. This CDR3 has 15 residues. CDR3 DNA sequence: TGTGCCAGCAGTGAAGATGGCGGGAGTACATACGAGCAGTACTTC. This translates into CASSEDGGSTYEQYF.

The rearrangement links TRBV9 to TRBJ2-7; possible D gene TRBD1, 7 bases. Between the trimmed V and J ends, which lost 0 bases and 7 bases, there was a span of 14 bases. This CDR3 has 14 amino acids. Germline lookup yields CDR1 SGDLS and CDR2 YYNGEE. This CDR3 reads CASSVDNRGGEQYF. DNA of the CDR3: TGTGCCAGCAGCGTAGATAACAGGGGAGGAGAGCAGTACTTC.

This clone was picked up a small number of times. The chain combines TRBV6-6 with TRBJ1-6; the D is unclear. This CDR3 spans 13 amino acids. V was cut by 3 bases and J by 7 bases, with 7 bases left in between. Germline CDR1 reads MNHNY; CDR2 reads SVGAGI (reference sequence). The chain's CDR3 is CASSYGQNSPLHF. The CDR3 nucleotides read TGTGCCAGCAGTTATGGGCAGAATTCACCCCTCCACTTT.

There are many counts of this clone. This rearrangement joins TRBV20-1 to TRBJ2-1; TRBD2 matches 10 bases. The J segment lost 7 bases and the V segment lost 0 bases, leaving 6 bases of the junction unmatched. There are 15 residues in the CDR3. Looked up from germline, CDR1 is DFQATT and CDR2 is SNEGSKA (reference sequence). This CDR3 is CSARDHVTSGNEQFF. The CDR3 DNA reads TGCAGTGCTAGAGATCATGTGACTAGCGGGAATGAGCAGTTCTTC.

About this clone: Since no conserved phenylalanine or tryptophan closes the CDR3, a read error is the likely cause. V gene TRBV19 combines with J gene TRBJ2-7, with 8 bases lining up with TRBD1. The CDR3 has 14 residues. Germline V gene data show CDR1 as LNHDA and CDR2 as SQIVND (reference sequence). Here the CDR3 DNA reads TGTGCCAGTATTATAGGAACAGGGGGCTACGAGCAGTACCTC. This sequence encodes CASIIGTGGYEQYL.

This clone came up many times. The V and J genes are TRBV6-1 and TRBJ1-6; D is ambiguous. Trimming stripped 2 bases from V and 9 bases from J, with 11 bases between. This CDR3 contains 14 residues. CDR1 is MNHNS and CDR2 is SASEGT in the germline V gene. CDR3 DNA: TGTGCCAGCAGTGAATTGGCAGGAATTTCACCCCTCCACTTT. Translating it yields CASSELAGISPLHF.

In its sample, this clone is medium-sized. V is TRBV7-9 and J is TRBJ2-7; D not resolved. The ends were cut back, 4 bases at V and 5 bases at J, with 9 bases in the middle. Per the germline V gene, CDR1 is SEHNR and CDR2 is FQNEAQ (reference sequence). The CDR3 covers 12 residues. CDR3 nucleotide sequence: TGTGCCAGCAGCTCCGCATTACACGAGCAGTACTTC. It yields the protein CASSSALHEQYF.

In its sample, this clone was seen many times. The CDR3 DNA follows: TGTGCCAGCAGCTCGACTCCCAGATCTGGAAACACCATATATTTT. Its protein is CASSSTPRSGNTIYF. The rearrangement uses TRBV7-2 and TRBJ1-3; D gene unclear. This CDR3 has 15 amino acids. Germline CDR1 reads SGHTA; CDR2 reads FQGNSA. V lost 4 bases and J lost 1, with 11 bases in between.

This clone came up many times. The rearrangement uses TRBV20-1 and TRBJ1-2; 7 nucleotides match TRBD1. The CDR3 totals 15 residues. Germline-derived CDR1 and CDR2 are DFQATT and SNEGSKA (reference sequence). J lost 5 bases, V lost 5 bases, and 14 bases had no gene match. In nucleotides, the CDR3 is TGCAGTGCTTCCCTTAGAGGGGGCAGGAAATATGGCTACACCTTC. It encodes CSASLRGGRKYGYTF.

The sample holds a few counts of this clone. The chain has TRBV5-4 and TRBJ2-3; unclear D gene. In germline, CDR1 is SGHNT, CDR2 YYREEE (reference sequence). CDR3 length: 15 residues. Deletions cut 0 bases from V and 0 bases from J, with 8 bases between. Written as DNA, the CDR3 is TGTGCCAGCAGCTTGGAAAAAGGGAGCACAGATACGCAGTATTTT. This translates into CASSLEKGSTDTQYF.

The chain is built from TRBV30 and TRBJ2-3, with a weak D call TRBD2 (6 bases). V lost 2 bases and J 4 bases, leaving 19 bases between the germline ends. This CDR3 comprises 16 residues. Per germline, CDR1 GTSNPN and CDR2 SVGIG (reference sequence). The CDR3 here is CAWSSRLGSWADTQYF. In DNA, the CDR3 is TGTGCCTGGAGTTCCCGACTAGGATCGTGGGCAGATACGCAGTATTTT.

This clone was recorded a few times. The chain uses TRBV27 and TRBJ2-7; 7 positions match TRBD1. The germline V gene has CDR1 MNHEY and CDR2 SMNVEV (reference sequence). The CDR3 totals 12 residues. The CDR3 nucleotides are TGTTCCATCAGAGACAGGGCCTACGAGCAGTACTTC. It is translated as CSIRDRAYEQYF.

This chain uses TRBV7-2 with TRBJ2-7, with a possible D match to TRBD2 (6 bases). CDR1 SGHTA and CDR2 FQGNSA come from the germline V gene. This CDR3 comprises 15 residues. Trimming took off 4 bases at V and 0 bases at J, with 13 bases between the two ends. The CDR3 protein is CASSSLRGSSYEQYF. The CDR3 coding sequence is TGTGCCAGCAGCTCACTGCGGGGAAGCTCCTACGAGCAGTACTTC.

V usage is TRBV6-1 and J usage is TRBJ2-7, with 9 bases that match TRBD2. Germline V CDR1 and CDR2: MNHNS, SASEGT. The CDR3 sequence is 15 residues long. The CDR3 sequence is CHSSSLGTSFYEQYF. Written as DNA, the CDR3 is TGTCACAGCAGCTCCCTCGGGACTAGCTTTTACGAGCAGTACTTC.

The chain couples TRBV6-2 or TRBV6-3 to TRBJ1-1; D perhaps matches TRBD1 (6 bases). Germline CDR1 MNHEY, CDR2 SVGEGT. CDR3 length: 12 residues. V lost 4 bases, J lost 8 bases, and 11 bases lay in between. The CDR3 spells CASSSLGGEAFF. CDR3 DNA: TGTGCCAGCAGTTCCCTCGGGGGCGAAGCTTTCTTT.